The rows below give T cell receptor beta chains drawn from one sample of a study of human T cells and chemical hapten exposure. A single record per CDR3 protein comes from TCRdb applying MiXCR to the RACE reads. This sample has 380,000 or so distinct CDR3 sequences, with 5% to 6.5% found just once. Sequencing was performed on whole blood, taken in connection with sensitization to the hapten diphenylcyclopropenone (DPC). Source of these receptors: a woman aged 18-30 years with alopecia areata. Some clones in this sample may be carry-over from other donors' samples. The conserved cysteine and the conserved F or W are not part of the CDR3 here. Each record gives: CDR3 protein, V gene.

ASSSARGADTQY | TRBV7-3
ASSLNMGDTEAF | TRBV7-2
ASSQDGVGTSSIEQF | TRBV4-3
ASSAPEAGSSSGANVLT | TRBV2
ASSQALAGDNEQF | TRBV4-3
ASSVGGQGSHSPLH | TRBV9
ASSLMTDSDEKLF | TRBV4-3
SAGPFDRNTEAF | TRBV20-1
SVLAGYTGELF | TRBV29-1
SQTGLNEKLF | TRBV20-1
ASSRPGTGAGGTDTQY | TRBV12-3/TRBV12-4
ASSDPNPAGFNEKLF | TRBV25-1
ASSYGDRGYEQY | TRBV6-5
SARDRLSYEQY | TRBV20-1
ASSPTGGHGELF | TRBV27
SAVSWTGDYEQY | TRBV29-1
ASSKYFFQREQGGDEQY | TRBV21-1
ASSPGQGGVPQH | TRBV6-6
ASSLAGTQEACY | TRBV28
ASLDADTEAF | TRBV10-2
ASSFRQASGANVLT | TRBV5-1
ASSPSRQGAGYT | TRBV18
ASSSQGATFGKLF | TRBV6-5
ASTGQENTGELF | TRBV6-2/TRBV6-3
ASSQARTGVQSNEQF | TRBV4-1
ASSLASAGGFTEAF | TRBV7-2
ASSFASAQY | TRBV7-2
ASSLLAGSYQETQY | TRBV12-3/TRBV12-4
ASSLNPGAGTEAF | TRBV27
ASSSGLAGGKQETQY | TRBV5-4
ASSLTQGYEQY | TRBV7-9